This T cell receptor beta chain was found in a study of CD8+ T cells in alopecia areata. Background on the study: At a dose of 5 to 10 mg twice daily, oral tofacitinib was given to treated patients.

RNA extraction and reverse transcription yielded cDNA as sequencing template. Clones were sequenced by immunoSEQ multiplex PCR, and TCRdb holds only the in-frame ones, with some missing. The table lists under 300,000 clones, under 80% of them singletons, with more than 0.95% in the top ten. CDR1 is SQVTM and CDR2 is ANQGSEA in the germline V gene. The CDR3 is 14 residues long. The V and J ends lost 2 bases and 8 bases respectively, with 18 bases between them. The sequence came from a human donor with alopecia areata. This chain connects TRBV29-1 to TRBJ2-5; the D call may be TRBD1 or TRBD2 (5 bases each). The material was CD4+ T cells sorted from blood, obtained at week 0. CDR3 sequence: CSVEPNGDGKTQYF. Written as DNA, the CDR3 is TGCAGCGTTGAACCCAACGGGGACGGGAAAACCCAGTACTTC.